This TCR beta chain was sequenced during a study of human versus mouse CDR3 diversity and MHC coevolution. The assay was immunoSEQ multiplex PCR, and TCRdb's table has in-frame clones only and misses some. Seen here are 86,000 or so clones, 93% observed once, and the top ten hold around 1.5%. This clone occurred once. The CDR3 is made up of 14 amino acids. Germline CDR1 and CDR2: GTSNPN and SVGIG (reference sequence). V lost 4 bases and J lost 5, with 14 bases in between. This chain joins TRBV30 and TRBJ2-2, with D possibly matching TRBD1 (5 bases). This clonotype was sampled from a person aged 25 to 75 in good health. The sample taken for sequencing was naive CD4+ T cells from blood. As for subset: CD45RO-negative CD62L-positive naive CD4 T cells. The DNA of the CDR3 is TGTGCCTGGATAACAGGACACCTGACCGGGGAGCTGTTTTTT. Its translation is CAWITGHLTGELFF.